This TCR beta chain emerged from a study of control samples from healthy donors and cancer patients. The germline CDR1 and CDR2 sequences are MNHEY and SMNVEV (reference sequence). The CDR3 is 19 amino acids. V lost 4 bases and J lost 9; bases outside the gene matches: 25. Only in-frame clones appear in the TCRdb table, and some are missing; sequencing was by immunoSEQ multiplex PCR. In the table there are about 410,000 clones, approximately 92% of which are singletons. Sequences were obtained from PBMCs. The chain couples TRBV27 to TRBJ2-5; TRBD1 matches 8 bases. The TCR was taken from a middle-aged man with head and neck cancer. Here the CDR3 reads CASSSLGGGQGARPRSQYF. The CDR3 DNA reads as TGTGCCAGCAGTTCCCTCGGGGGCGGTCAGGGGGCGAGACCCAGGTCCCAGTACTTC.